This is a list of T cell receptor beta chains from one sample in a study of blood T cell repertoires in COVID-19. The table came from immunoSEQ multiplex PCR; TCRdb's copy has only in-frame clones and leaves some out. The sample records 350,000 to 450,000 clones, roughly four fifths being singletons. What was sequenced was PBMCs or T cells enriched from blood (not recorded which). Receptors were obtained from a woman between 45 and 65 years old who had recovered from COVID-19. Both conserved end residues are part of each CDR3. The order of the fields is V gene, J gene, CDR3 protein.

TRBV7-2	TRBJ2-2	CASSQKLWELFF
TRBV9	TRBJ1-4	CASSVTANEKLFF
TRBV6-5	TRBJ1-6	CASSRTSDRAPLHF
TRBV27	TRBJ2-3	CASRRSASTDTQYF
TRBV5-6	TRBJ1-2	CASSRGEGYGYTF
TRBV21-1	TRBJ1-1	CAPRTDAEAFF
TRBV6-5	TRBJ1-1	CASSTGTKAFF
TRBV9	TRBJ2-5	CASSAPLADYLETQYF
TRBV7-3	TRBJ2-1	CASSLGQGYNEQFF
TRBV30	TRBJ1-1	CAWSWRGVMNTEAFF
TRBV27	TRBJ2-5	CASSPSGSVETQYF
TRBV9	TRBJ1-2	CASSAGTGGDGYTF
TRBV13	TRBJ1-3	CASSLDRNTIYF
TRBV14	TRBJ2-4	CASSQDLEKNIQYF
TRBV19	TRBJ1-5	CASSTNAGNQPQHF
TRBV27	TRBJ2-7	CASSFSSGASGDGQYF
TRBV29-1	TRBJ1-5	CSVSWQHQAQQHF
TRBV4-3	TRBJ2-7	CASSQGLAGASYEQYF
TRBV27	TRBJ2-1	CASATGQGPYNEQFF
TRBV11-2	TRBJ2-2	CATPSPSQGVGTGELFF
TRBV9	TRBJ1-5	CASSAGGQGGAQPQHF
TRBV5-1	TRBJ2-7	CASSLSLASEQYF
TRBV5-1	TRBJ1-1	CASSLEAELRTEAFF
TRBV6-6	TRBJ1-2	CASRTGETGYTF
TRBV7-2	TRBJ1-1	CASSPRQARNTEAFF
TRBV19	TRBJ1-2	CASRSTPRQAFYGYTF
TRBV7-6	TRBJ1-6	CASSLGTGGPPLHF
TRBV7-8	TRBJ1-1	CASSPGGGEAFF
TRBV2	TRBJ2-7	CASSSGLAGASSYEQYF
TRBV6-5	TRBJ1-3	CASTSDKSGNTIYF
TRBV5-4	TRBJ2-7	CASSLKGGQGVYEQYF
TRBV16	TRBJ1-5	CASSQSGRVWQPQHF
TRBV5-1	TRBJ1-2	CASSLAAGTVTNYGYTF
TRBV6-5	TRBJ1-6	CASRDHRGDNSPLHF
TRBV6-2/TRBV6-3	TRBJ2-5	CASRPFGTGLSETQYF
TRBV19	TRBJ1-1	CASSISRPGVLAFF
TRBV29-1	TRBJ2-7	CSVSHLAGGYEQYF
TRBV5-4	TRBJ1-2	CASSLREINYGYTF
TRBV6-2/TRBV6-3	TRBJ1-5	CASSRDRPYNQPQHF
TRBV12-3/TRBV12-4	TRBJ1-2	CASSYPGGPNF
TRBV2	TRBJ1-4	CASTEPGSPGEKLFF
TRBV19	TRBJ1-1	CASRLRDRGGNTEAFF
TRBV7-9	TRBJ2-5	CASSGTTITRYF
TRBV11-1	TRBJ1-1	CASSTDGALNTEAFF
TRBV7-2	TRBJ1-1	CASSPARGVGTEAFF
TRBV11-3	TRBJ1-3	CASSPRQDPSGNTIYF